The 18 T cell receptor beta chains presented below share a single source sample, sequenced in a study of OX40 agonist ivuxolimab in advanced cancers. Libraries came from the immunoSEQ multiplex PCR assay. Held by TCRdb, this immuneACCESS table contains in-frame sequences only and omits some clones. Under half of the omission traces to an unresolved V gene where checked; the cause of the rest is unknown. Within this sample are over 15,000 clones, with 70% to 90% of them counted one time only. 3% to 4.5% of the sample goes to the ten largest clones. Material: CD4+ or CD8+ T cells sorted from blood, obtained in a trial of the OX40 agonist ivuxolimab. These receptors all stem from an adult with an advanced solid tumor such as melanoma, head and neck, liver or kidney cancer.

The V gene is TRBV21-1, the J gene TRBJ1-6. TRBV21-1 is deemed a pseudogene. This CDR3 region has 14 residues. The CDR3 DNA follows: TGTGCCAGCAGAGGAAGAGGTGCGTATTCACCCCTCCACTTT. The encoded protein is CASRGRGAYSPLHF.

The chain has TRBV2 and TRBJ2-3; weak D call: TRBD2 (5 bases). The CDR3 is 13 residues long. Germline lookup yields CDR1 SNHLY and CDR2 FYNNEI. The germline V and J ends were trimmed by 8 bases and 3 bases, with 12 bases remaining between them. This chain's CDR3 is CASADSPTDTQYF. DNA for the CDR3: TGTGCCAGCGCGGACTCTCCTACAGATACGCAGTATTTT.

The chain recombines TRBV28 with TRBJ2-2; a weak D match, TRBD1 (6 bases). The length of the CDR3 is 16 residues. The V gene lost 7 bases and the J gene lost 4 bases, with 19 bases spanning the gap. Per germline, CDR1 MDHEN and CDR2 SYDVKM. CDR3 nucleotides: TGTGCCAGCAACCCACAGGGATTCCCACGCACCGGGGAGCTGTTTTTT. Translation gives CASNPQGFPRTGELFF.

This clone was recorded once. The chain uses TRBV7-9 and TRBJ1-2; D ambiguous. V lost 3 bases and J 7 bases, leaving 9 bases between the germline ends. The CDR3 runs to 12 residues. Germline V gene sequence: CDR1 SEHNR, CDR2 FQNEAQ (reference sequence). CDR3 in DNA: TGTGCCAGCAGCTTTGAACCCCTTGGCTACACCTTC. This sequence encodes CASSFEPLGYTF.

V is TRBV6-5 and J is TRBJ1-6; a possible D gene is TRBD1 (6 bases). V was cut by 6 bases and J by 7 bases, with 7 bases left in between. Germline V lookup: CDR1 MNHEY, CDR2 SVGAGI. This CDR3 has 12 residues. CDR3 sequence: CASRQGNSPLHF. In DNA, the CDR3 is TGTGCCAGCAGGCAGGGGAATTCACCCCTCCACTTT.

This clone was seen once. The chain carries TRBV19 and TRBJ2-7, with 7 bases identical to TRBD1. Trimming cost V 5 bases and J 6 bases; bases outside gene matches: 1. Germline V gene sequence: CDR1 LNHDA, CDR2 SQIVND (reference sequence). This CDR3 has 11 residues. CDR3 coding DNA: TGTGCCAGTAGTCACAGGGGCGAGCAGTACTTC. Its translation is CASSHRGEQYF.

This clone occurred once. The CDR3 reads CAWSVTSTDTQYF. CDR3 nucleotides: TGTGCCTGGAGTGTAACTAGCACAGATACGCAGTATTTT. The rearrangement links TRBV30 to TRBJ2-3; no reliable D call. V dropped 0 bases and J dropped 0 bases, with 4 bases sitting between them. Germline V lookup: CDR1 GTSNPN, CDR2 SVGIG (reference sequence). The CDR3 extends over 13 amino acids.

This clone has only one observation. The V call is TRBV10-3, the J call TRBJ2-4, with D perhaps being TRBD1 or TRBD2 (5 bases each). The CDR3 spans 15 residues. V lost 3 bases and J lost 4, with 13 bases in between. Looked up from germline, CDR1 is ENHRY and CDR2 is SYGVKD. The CDR3 nucleotides read TGTGCCATCAGTGATCCGGGACCACTTAAAAACATTCAGTACTTC. This sequence encodes CAISDPGPLKNIQYF.

The chain is built from TRBV14 and TRBJ2-7; D unresolved. Germline loops: CDR1 SGHDN, CDR2 FVKESK. The ends were cut back, 1 base at V and 4 bases at J, with 2 bases in the middle. This CDR3 is 11 amino acids long. The CDR3 DNA is TGTGCCAGCAGCCAAGGTTACGAGCAGTACTTC. Translating it yields CASSQGYEQYF.

The chain links TRBV6-6 to TRBJ2-3; no reliable D call. The CDR3 is 15 residues long. Trimming stripped 4 bases from V and 5 bases from J, with 16 bases between. In germline, CDR1 is MNHNY, CDR2 SVGAGI (reference sequence). This chain's CDR3 is CASSSSLERLDTQYF. CDR3 DNA sequence: TGTGCCAGCAGTTCCTCCTTAGAGCGCTTAGATACGCAGTATTTT.

The V and J genes are TRBV30 and TRBJ2-1; a weak D match, TRBD2 (6 bases). Trimming took off 3 bases at V and 15 bases at J, with 21 bases between the two ends. Germline CDR1 GTSNPN, CDR2 SVGIG (reference sequence). There are 13 residues in the CDR3. The CDR3 bases are TGTGCCTGGAGACAAACGGGAGACTCCCCCCCGTTCTTC. This encodes CAWRQTGDSPPFF.

The genes are TRBV6-5 and TRBJ1-3; D call uncertain. Germline V gives CDR1 MNHEY, CDR2 SVGAGI. The ends were cut back, 6 bases at V and 0 bases at J, with 9 bases in the middle. The CDR3 length is 14 residues. The CDR3 region is CASSPTYSGNTIYF. Written as DNA, the CDR3 is TGTGCCAGCAGCCCCACTTACTCTGGAAACACCATATATTTT.

The chain is built from TRBV30 and TRBJ1-1; tentative D call: TRBD1 (5 bases). V lost 0 bases and J lost 4, with 18 bases in between. The CDR3 totals 16 residues. Germline V gene data show CDR1 as GTSNPN and CDR2 as SVGIG (reference sequence). CDR3 loop: CAWSVRVYVGGTEAFF. CDR3 bases: TGTGCCTGGAGTGTACGAGTCTACGTCGGGGGCACTGAAGCTTTCTTT. Drawing the rest from reference TRBV30 and TRBJ1-1, the complete variable domain is SQTIHQWPATLVQPVGSPLSLECTVEGTSNPNLYWYRQAAGRGLQLLFYSVGIGQISSEVPQNLSASRPQDRQFILSSKKLLLSDSGFYLCAWSVRVYVGGTEAFFGQGTRLTVV.

The J gene is TRBJ2-3, the V gene TRBV7-2, with D unclear. The V end was cut by 2 bases, the J end by 0 bases, with 9 bases between. Germline CDR1 reads SGHTA; CDR2 reads FQGNSA. This CDR3 has 15 residues. The CDR3 region has the DNA TGTGCCAGCAGCTTACTTATTTCTAGCACAGATACGCAGTATTTT. Residues: CASSLLISSTDTQYF.

This chain connects TRBV28 to TRBJ2-5; the match to TRBD2 covers 8 bases. The J call may not be correct, given that the DNA end is closer to TRBJ2-7. Germline loops: CDR1 MDHEN, CDR2 SYDVKM. CDR3 length: 16 amino acids. The CDR3 coding sequence is TGTGCCAGCAGCTCCCACACTAGCGGATTCTCCTACGAGCAGTACTTC. It codes for CASSSHTSGFSYEQYF.

This clone rates as large. The chain couples TRBV6-1 to TRBJ2-7; 9 bases match TRBD1. Losses at the gene ends were 8 bases for V and 5 bases for J; bases not matched to a gene: 10. Germline V CDR1 and CDR2: MNHNS, SASEGT. This CDR3 contains 14 residues. The CDR3 protein is CASGPGTGSHEQYF. In DNA, the CDR3 is TGTGCCAGCGGCCCCGGGACAGGGTCCCACGAGCAGTACTTC.

V gene TRBV28 combines with J gene TRBJ2-3, with TRBD2 matching 9 bases. V was clipped by 6 bases and J by 5 bases; unmatched bases: 12. The CDR3 is 16 amino acids. Germline V gene lookup returns CDR1 MDHEN and CDR2 SYDVKM. The CDR3 nucleotides are TGTGCCAGCAGCTTGGTTTTAGCGGGAGTTGGAGATACGCAGTATTTT. The encoded protein is CASSLVLAGVGDTQYF.

This clone was picked up a small number of times. The chain couples TRBV9 to TRBJ2-2; D is perhaps TRBD1 or TRBD2 (5 bases each). Germline-derived CDR1 and CDR2 are SGDLS and YYNGEE. The CDR3 loop spans 15 amino acids. Trimming pared 1 base from V and 3 bases from J, leaving 10 bases between. Here the CDR3 reads CASSVPGTDTGELFF. Written as DNA, the CDR3 is TGTGCCAGCAGCGTACCCGGGACGGACACCGGGGAGCTGTTTTTT. Based on the CDR3 plus reference TRBV9 and TRBJ2-2, the full variable domain is DSGVTQTPKHLITATGQRVTLRCSPRSGDLSVYWYQQSLDQGLQFLIQYYNGEERAKGNILERFSAQQFPDLHSELNLSSLELGDSALYFCASSVPGTDTGELFFGEGSRLTVL.